The 14 T cell receptor beta chains given below trace back to one sample, sequenced in a study of T-cell memory formation after mild COVID-19. From the 5' RACE reads, TCRdb called clonotypes with MiXCR, one entry per CDR3 protein. The sample lists about 350,000 distinct CDR3 sequences; roughly 13% were seen once. Sequencing used PBMCs or a T cell subset sorted from them (not recorded which). Source of these receptors: a man aged 18 to 30 who had mild COVID-19 (a few samples of this study predate the infection). Cell type and time point are not known.

The genes are TRBV12-3 or TRBV12-4 and TRBJ2-1; TRBD2 is a possible D gene (7 bases). This CDR3 region has 11 residues. The V and J ends lost 6 bases and 12 bases respectively, with 12 bases between them. The chain's CDR3 is CASSPGGLQFF. The CDR3 nucleotides are TGTGCCAGCAGCCCGGGGGGCTTGCAGTTCTTC.

CDR3 in DNA: TGTGCCAGCAGCCGACAGGGGGCTGAGCAGTTCTTC. Translation: CASSRQGAEQFF. The chain couples TRBV7-3 to TRBJ2-1, with 10 nucleotides matching TRBD1. The ends lost 5 bases at V and 9 bases at J; junction bases unmatched: 1. The CDR3 length is 12 residues. The germline gives CDR1 SGHTA, CDR2 FQGTGA.

This clonotype was seen at least ten times. The chain joins TRBV4-1 to TRBJ2-5, with a possible D match to TRBD2 (5 bases). The germline CDR1 and CDR2 sequences are MGHRA and YSYEKL. CDR3 length: 14 residues. The V end lost 1 base, the J end lost 5 bases, and 11 bases lay between the germline ends. CDR3: CASSQGFGEETQYF. As DNA, the CDR3 is TGCGCCAGCAGCCAAGGATTCGGGGAGGAGACCCAGTACTTC.

V usage is TRBV29-1 and J usage is TRBJ1-5; D gene unclear. The germline V and J ends were trimmed by 6 bases and 6 bases, with 12 bases remaining between them. The germline V gene encodes CDR1 SQVTM and CDR2 ANQGSEA. This CDR3 has 12 amino acids. The CDR3 loop is CSVRTGGQPQHF. The CDR3 coding sequence is TGCAGCGTGAGGACGGGTGGTCAGCCCCAGCATTTT.

The rearrangement links TRBV27 to TRBJ2-7, with no clear D. With 5 bases removed from V and 4 bases from J, the gap between germline ends came to 9 bases. The CDR3 sequence is 12 residues long. CDR1 MNHEY and CDR2 SMNVEV come from the germline V gene (reference sequence). CDR3 in DNA: TGTGCCAGCAGTCACCTTCCTTACGAGCAGTACTTC. This gives the protein CASSHLPYEQYF.

This chain links TRBV12-3 or TRBV12-4 with TRBJ1-1; perhaps TRBD1 as D (6 bases). The CDR3 loop spans 14 amino acids. The V end was cut by 5 bases, the J end by 0 bases, with 10 bases between. CDR3 protein: CASSRKGVNTEAFF. CDR3 nucleotides: TGTGCCAGCAGTAGAAAGGGGGTGAACACTGAAGCTTTCTTT.

The chain employs TRBV7-2 and TRBJ2-2; TRBD1 matches at 9 bases. Germline assignment: CDR1 SGHTA and CDR2 FQGNSA. J lost 2 bases, V lost 6 bases, and 4 bases had no gene match. The length of the CDR3 is 15 residues. The CDR3 region has the DNA TGTGCCAGCAGACAGGGGGCGCTTAACACCGGGGAGCTGTTTTTT. As protein: CASRQGALNTGELFF.

This clonotype was recorded a few times. The chain recombines TRBV4-1 with TRBJ2-1; D may correspond to TRBD1 or TRBD2 (6 bases each). Germline V gene sequence: CDR1 MGHRA, CDR2 YSYEKL. The V end lost 2 bases, the J end lost 10 bases, and 24 bases lay between the germline ends. This CDR3 contains 17 residues. This CDR3 is CASSQPGAIFGEGEQFF. DNA of the CDR3: TGCGCCAGCAGCCAACCGGGGGCAATTTTTGGGGAAGGGGAGCAGTTCTTC.

This clonotype was counted a few times. The CDR3 nucleotides are TGCGCCAGCAGCCAGGCGTCGACAGCTAACTATGGCTACACCTTC. It codes for CASSQASTANYGYTF. This rearrangement joins TRBV4-3 to TRBJ1-2; maybe TRBD1 (5 bases). Germline V gene lookup returns CDR1 LGHNA and CDR2 YSLEER. The V end was cut by 3 bases, the J end by 0 bases, with 11 bases between. This CDR3 has 15 residues.

In this sample, this clonotype turned up many times. The J gene is TRBJ2-3, the V gene TRBV13; 9 nucleotides line up with TRBD1. Germline V gene lookup returns CDR1 PRHDT and CDR2 FYEKMQ (reference sequence). After removal of 5 bases from V and 0 bases from J, the junction contained 6 bases not matched to a gene. This CDR3 comprises 16 residues. CDR3 DNA: TGTGCCAGCAGCGACAGACAGGGGGAGAGCACAGATACGCAGTATTTT. This translates into CASSDRQGESTDTQYF.

This clonotype was seen a few times. The CDR3 reads CASSYSETPALEKLFF. For the CDR3, the DNA is TGTGCCAGCAGTTACTCGGAGACCCCGGCACTTGAAAAACTGTTTTTT. The rearrangement joins TRBV6-5 to TRBJ1-4, with D uncertain. Germline lookup yields CDR1 MNHEY and CDR2 SVGAGI. V was clipped by 0 bases and J by 7 bases, with 15 bases between them. The length of the CDR3 is 16 residues.

The genes are TRBV4-2 and TRBJ2-1; a possible D gene is TRBD2 (5 bases). This CDR3 contains 17 residues. Trimming pared 2 bases from V and 5 bases from J, leaving 19 bases between. Germline V lookup: CDR1 LGHNA, CDR2 YNFKEQ. The CDR3, as DNA: TGTGCCAGCAGCCAAAGACCAGCGGTTGGGGTCCACAATGAGCAGTTCTTC. Its translation is CASSQRPAVGVHNEQFF.

The rearrangement uses TRBV11-3 and TRBJ2-5; 8 bases match TRBD2. This CDR3 spans 16 amino acids. Germline V gene data show CDR1 as SGHNT and CDR2 as YENEEA. The J segment lost 0 bases and the V segment lost 5 bases, leaving 8 bases of the junction unmatched. CDR3 coding DNA: TGTGCCAGCAGCCCCAGAGGAGCGGGGGACCAAGAGACCCAGTACTTC. Its translation is CASSPRGAGDQETQYF.

This rearrangement joins TRBV20-1 to TRBJ2-7; TRBD1 matches 9 bases. After removal of 6 bases from V and 5 bases from J, the junction contained 5 bases not matched to a gene. The germline gives CDR1 DFQATT, CDR2 SNEGSKA (reference sequence). The CDR3 extends over 12 amino acids. The chain's CDR3 is CSADRGSHEQYF. The CDR3 DNA reads as TGCAGTGCGGACAGGGGTTCCCACGAGCAGTACTTC.